One sample yielded the 20 T cell receptor beta chains listed below, sequenced in a study of CD4 T cells in relation to SARS-CoV-2 and coronaviruses. Profiled with immunoSEQ multiplex PCR; TCRdb holds only in-frame clones, not every one. The sample comprises some 40,000 clones, roughly 85% of which are singletons, and 3.5% to 5% rests with the top ten. These receptors' targets are unknown. The specimen was naive CD4+ T cells from PBMCs, cultured in vitro. Subset given: naive CD4+ T cells isolated by negative enrichment. The receptors originated from an adult with COVID-19.

A single count supports this clone. The chain couples TRBV28 to TRBJ2-5, with D possibly TRBD2 on 6 matching bases. The germline CDR1 and CDR2 sequences are MDHEN and SYDVKM. Trimming pared 1 base from V and 2 bases from J, leaving 14 bases between. CDR3 size: 16 residues. The CDR3 nucleotides read TGTGCCAGCAGTTTATTTTACGGCGGGGCGCAAGAGACCCAGTACTTC. Translation gives CASSLFYGGAQETQYF.

Comment on this clone: One junction end does not reproduce the germline sequence, and a read error may be involved. The chain recombines TRBV7-7 with TRBJ2-1, with TRBD2 matching 12 bases. Germline V gene sequence: CDR1 SSHAT, CDR2 FNYEAQ (reference sequence). The CDR3 is 15 residues long. This CDR3 reads CASSSGLAGTNEQFF. The CDR3 nucleotides read TGTGCTAGCAGCTCCGGACTAGCGGGAACGAATGAGCAGTTCTTC.

The genes are TRBV6-4 and TRBJ2-1; 10 bases map to TRBD2. The junction had 5 bases not matched to a gene; V was cut back by 5 bases and J by 7 bases. Germline V CDR1 and CDR2: MRHNA, SNTAGT. The CDR3 contains 14 residues. The CDR3 spells CASSLLAGVNEQFF. In DNA form, the CDR3 reads TGTGCCAGCAGTCTCCTAGCGGGAGTAAATGAGCAGTTCTTC.

This chain connects TRBV28 to TRBJ2-1; 7 bases map to TRBD2. Losses at the gene ends were 5 bases for V and 6 bases for J; bases not matched to a gene: 10. The CDR3 totals 15 residues. Per germline, CDR1 MDHEN and CDR2 SYDVKM. In DNA, the CDR3 is TGTGCCAGCAGTCCGACTAGCAGGTGGGTCAATGAGCAGTTCTTC. Protein: CASSPTSRWVNEQFF.

The rearrangement links TRBV20-1 to TRBJ2-1; D unresolved. Trimming cost V 3 bases and J 4 bases, with 1 base left between them. Germline V gene data show CDR1 as DFQATT and CDR2 as SNEGSKA (reference sequence). The CDR3 is 10 residues long. The CDR3 DNA is TGCAGTGCTAGGTACAATGAGCAGTTCTTC. Translation gives CSARYNEQFF.

The chain couples TRBV10-3 to TRBJ2-7; the match to TRBD2 covers 10 bases. The CDR3 sequence is 19 residues long. After removal of 4 bases from V and 1 base from J, the junction contained 16 bases not matched to a gene. The germline CDR1 and CDR2 sequences are ENHRY and SYGVKD. The CDR3: CAISVQSPSPSGGSYEQYF. CDR3 DNA sequence: TGTGCCATCAGTGTTCAGTCTCCTTCGCCTAGCGGGGGTTCCTACGAGCAGTACTTC.

The rearrangement uses TRBV9 and TRBJ2-1, with D possibly being TRBD1 or TRBD2 (5 bases each). Trimming stripped 0 bases from V and 1 base from J, with 14 bases between. The CDR3 has 17 residues. Germline assignment: CDR1 SGDLS and CDR2 YYNGEE. The CDR3 DNA follows: TGTGCCAGCAGCGTAGCTTCAGGGACCCTGTCCTACAATGAGCAGTTCTTC. It is translated as CASSVASGTLSYNEQFF. The whole variable domain, remainder taken from reference TRBV9 and TRBJ2-1, is DSGVTQTPKHLITATGQRVTLRCSPRSGDLSVYWYQQSLDQGLQFLIQYYNGEERAKGNILERFSAQQFPDLHSELNLSSLELGDSALYFCASSVASGTLSYNEQFFGPGTRLTVL.

The CDR3 DNA sequence: TGTGCCAGCAGTTATGGGACTGGAATGTACGAGCAGTACTTC. Translated: CASSYGTGMYEQYF. V and J are TRBV6-5 and TRBJ2-7; D is perhaps TRBD2 (6 bases). Between the trimmed V and J ends, which lost 3 bases and 4 bases, there was a span of 13 bases. CDR1 is MNHEY and CDR2 is SVGAGI in the germline V gene. The CDR3 has 14 amino acids.

This rearrangement joins TRBV27 to TRBJ1-5, with D unclear. CDR1 and CDR2 from the germline V gene are MNHEY and SMNVEV (reference sequence). This CDR3 is built from 13 residues. With 6 bases removed from V and 0 bases from J, the gap between germline ends came to 6 bases. CDR3 DNA: TGTGCCAGCAGGCCGGCTAGCAATCAGCCCCAGCATTTT. Translated, it gives CASRPASNQPQHF.

Only a few counts were recorded for this clone. V usage is TRBV4-2 and J usage is TRBJ2-3; D gene uncertain. CDR1 and CDR2 from the germline V gene are LGHNA and YNFKEQ. This CDR3 spans 15 amino acids. Trimming cost V 0 bases and J 6 bases, with 13 bases left between them. CDR3 loop: CASSQDWTGRDTQYF. CDR3 DNA: TGTGCCAGCAGCCAAGATTGGACCGGTCGGGATACGCAGTATTTT.

V and J are TRBV9 and TRBJ2-1; D perhaps matches TRBD1 (6 bases). V was cut by 0 bases and J by 7 bases, with 20 bases left in between. Germline V lookup: CDR1 SGDLS, CDR2 YYNGEE. This CDR3 comprises 17 residues. CDR3 sequence reads: CASSVGGGRELRNEQFF. The DNA for the CDR3 is TGTGCCAGCAGCGTAGGAGGGGGTCGGGAACTCAGGAATGAGCAGTTCTTC.

The gene calls are TRBV18 and TRBJ2-5; no clear D. The V gene lost 0 bases and the J gene lost 3 bases, with 5 bases spanning the gap. Germline lookup yields CDR1 KGHSH and CDR2 LQKENI. This CDR3 comprises 13 residues. The CDR3 DNA reads TGTGCCAGCTCACCACCGGGGAAAGAGACCCAGTACTTC. It codes for CASSPPGKETQYF.

This chain joins TRBV28 and TRBJ2-7; D ambiguous. V was shortened by 1 base and J by 1 base, with 8 bases between the two germline ends. Germline values: CDR1 MDHEN, CDR2 SYDVKM. The CDR3 sequence is 14 residues long. CDR3 sequence (DNA): TGTGCCAGCAGTTTATCGGCGGAGTCCTACGAGCAGTACTTC. It encodes CASSLSAESYEQYF.

The V call is TRBV2, the J call TRBJ2-5; the D is unclear. CDR1 is SNHLY, CDR2 FYNNEI, per germline. V lost 6 bases, J lost 7 bases, and 12 bases lay in between. The CDR3 extends over 12 amino acids. CDR3 loop: CASRKLDGTQYF. CDR3 sequence (DNA): TGTGCCAGCAGAAAACTGGACGGGACCCAGTACTTC.

This sequence joins TRBV28 and TRBJ2-3; 8 bases are shared with TRBD1. Unmatched junction bases numbered 4, after V lost 4 bases and J lost 1 base. CDR1 and CDR2 (germline): MDHEN, SYDVKM. This CDR3 has 15 amino acids. CDR3 sequence: CASSSSGQGTDTQYF. CDR3 in DNA: TGTGCCAGCAGTTCCTCGGGACAGGGCACAGATACGCAGTATTTT.

V and J are TRBV29-1 and TRBJ2-3; D possibly matches TRBD1 or TRBD2 (5 bases each). The germline V and J ends were trimmed by 7 bases and 3 bases, with 17 bases remaining between them. The germline V gene has CDR1 SQVTM and CDR2 ANQGSEA. The CDR3 loop spans 14 amino acids. The CDR3 protein is CSAIRGGSTDTQYF. CDR3 DNA sequence: TGCAGCGCCATTCGGGGCGGTAGTACAGATACGCAGTATTTT.

The rearrangement uses TRBV27 and TRBJ1-5; 8 nucleotides agree with TRBD1. V trimming: 5 bases; J trimming: 7 bases; junction bases outside the gene matches: 4. Per the germline V gene, CDR1 is MNHEY and CDR2 is SMNVEV (reference sequence). CDR3 size: 13 residues. This chain's CDR3 is CASSPDRGQPQHF. In DNA, the CDR3 is TGTGCCAGCAGTCCCGACAGGGGACAGCCCCAGCATTTT.

The V and J genes are TRBV5-1 and TRBJ2-3; 8 bases line up with TRBD2. Germline CDR1 is SGHRS and CDR2 is YFSETQ. V gave up 0 bases and J gave up 5 bases; unmatched junction bases: 8. The CDR3 is 16 amino acids. CDR3 protein: CASSLDLSGTLDTQYF. CDR3 DNA: TGCGCCAGCAGCTTGGATCTTAGCGGGACTCTAGATACGCAGTATTTT.

This chain uses TRBV29-1 with TRBJ2-1; 14 nucleotides line up with TRBD2. V lost 6 bases and J lost 5; bases outside the gene matches: 15. CDR1 is SQVTM, CDR2 ANQGSEA, per germline. This CDR3 has 18 residues. The CDR3 DNA reads as TGCAGCGTGGGACCCTTGGGACTAGCGGGAGTAACCAACAATGAGCAGTTCTTC. Translated: CSVGPLGLAGVTNNEQFF.

The gene calls are TRBV9 and TRBJ2-3; D not certain. This CDR3 is 12 amino acids long. The V end was cut by 3 bases, the J end by 4 bases, with 6 bases between. Germline V gene lookup returns CDR1 SGDLS and CDR2 YYNGEE. DNA of the CDR3: TGTGCCAGCAGCGCGAATTCAGATACGCAGTATTTT. Translating gives CASSANSDTQYF.